The 23 T cell receptor beta chains presented below share a single source sample, sequenced in a study of blood T cell repertoires in COVID-19 (dated by TCRdb to the early 2020s). The library was made by the immunoSEQ multiplex PCR assay. What TCRdb holds here is the immuneACCESS table cut down to in-frame rearrangements. Part of the clones is not present; checked against another copy, under half of the missing clones reflect an unresolved V gene, and the others are unexplained. The table for this sample lists fewer than 200,000 clones; almost 85% of them were counted only once. The top ten hold about a fifth of the sample. The sequencing input was peripheral blood. The receptors derive from a woman of 80 years or more with acute or convalescent COVID-19.

This clone has a handful of counts. The V gene is TRBV4-3, the J gene TRBJ1-4; no definite D call. Germline V gene sequence: CDR1 LGHNA, CDR2 YSLEER. The CDR3 length is 15 residues. Deletions cut 0 bases from V and 4 bases from J, with 9 bases between. The CDR3 region is CASSQDRGHNEKLFF. CDR3 in DNA: TGCGCCAGCAGCCAAGATCGAGGCCATAATGAAAAACTGTTTTTT.

The V and J genes are TRBV9 and TRBJ2-7; D remains unclear. CDR3 length equals 12 residues. Trimming left V 0 bases short and J 3 bases short, with 4 bases between. Germline V gives CDR1 SGDLS, CDR2 YYNGEE. Here the CDR3 reads CASSVELYEQYF. In nucleotides, the CDR3 is TGTGCCAGCAGCGTAGAACTCTACGAGCAGTACTTC.

The chain links TRBV7-2 to TRBJ2-3; a possible D gene is TRBD2 (5 bases). The V and J ends lost 6 bases and 7 bases respectively, with 14 bases between them. Germline V gene data show CDR1 as SGHTA and CDR2 as FQGNSA. The CDR3 has 13 amino acids. The CDR3 DNA follows: TGTGCCAGCAGTTGGGGAGTCGCATATACGCAGTATTTT. It yields the protein CASSWGVAYTQYF.

The chain links TRBV9 to TRBJ1-3; the D is unclear. The CDR3 runs 14 residues. CDR1 is SGDLS, CDR2 YYNGEE, per germline. V was clipped by 4 bases and J by 0 bases, with 8 bases between them. The CDR3 protein is CASSPYSSGNTIYF. The CDR3 bases are TGTGCCAGCAGCCCCTACAGCTCTGGAAACACCATATATTTT.

This chain links TRBV7-9 with TRBJ1-1, with 8 bases that match TRBD1. J was trimmed by 10 bases and V by 7 bases; bases with no gene match: 8. CDR1 and CDR2 (germline): SEHNR, FQNEAQ (reference sequence). The CDR3 totals 12 residues. The CDR3 reads CASNLDRVGAFF. The CDR3, as DNA: TGTGCCAGCAACTTGGACAGGGTGGGAGCTTTCTTT.

This chain connects TRBV11-2 to TRBJ2-5; tentatively, D is TRBD2 (5 bases). Germline assignment: CDR1 SGHAT and CDR2 FQNNGV. V lost 5 bases and J 5 bases, leaving 18 bases between the germline ends. The CDR3 runs to 15 residues. The CDR3 sequence: CASSPRTLPRETQYF. CDR3 nucleotide sequence: TGTGCCAGCAGCCCGAGGACTCTCCCAAGGGAGACCCAGTACTTC.

Note on this clone: Sequence at one end of the junction differs from germline and may be a read error. The chain combines TRBV6-5 with TRBJ1-3; D is perhaps TRBD1 (6 bases). The CDR3 is made up of 16 amino acids. The germline V gene encodes CDR1 MNHEY and CDR2 SVGAGI. CDR3 amino acids: CASSYSLTGPGNTIYF. DNA of the CDR3: TGTGCCAGCAGCTACTCCTTAACAGGGCCTGGAAACACCATATATTTT.

This chain uses TRBV2 with TRBJ2-7, with 8 bases lining up with TRBD1. The CDR3 covers 14 residues. V lost 3 bases to trimming and J lost 4 bases; unmatched junction nucleotides: 5. Germline assignment: CDR1 SNHLY and CDR2 FYNNEI. CDR3 coding DNA: TGTGCCAGCAGTGACCAGGGGGCTGGGTACGAGCAGTACTTC. Its protein product is CASSDQGAGYEQYF.

The V and J genes are TRBV27 and TRBJ2-5; no definite D call. There are 12 residues in the CDR3. The V and J ends lost 5 bases and 7 bases respectively, with 11 bases between them. The germline CDR1 and CDR2 sequences are MNHEY and SMNVEV (reference sequence). The CDR3 loop reads CASSPLFGTQYF. Written as DNA, the CDR3 is TGTGCCAGCAGTCCCCTTTTCGGGACCCAGTACTTC.

This clone has just one count. The chain links TRBV10-3 to TRBJ1-3, with 7 bases aligning to TRBD1. The CDR3 is 17 amino acids. Germline V gene lookup returns CDR1 ENHRY and CDR2 SYGVKD. V was pared by 0 bases and J by 5 bases, with 10 bases of the junction left unmatched. This CDR3 is CAISESGNRDSRNTIYF. In nucleotides, the CDR3 is TGTGCCATCAGTGAGTCGGGGAACCGGGACAGCCGAAACACCATATATTTT.

The DNA for the CDR3 is TGTGCCAGCAGAGTCACAGGGGGCGAAGGATCACCCCTCCACTTT. Protein product: CASRVTGGEGSPLHF. This chain links TRBV2 with TRBJ1-6; 9 nucleotides match TRBD1. Germline CDR1 and CDR2: SNHLY and FYNNEI. J was trimmed by 10 bases and V by 6 bases; bases with no gene match: 10. This CDR3 is 15 amino acids long. The complete variable domain, with remaining parts taken from reference TRBV2 and TRBJ1-6, reads EPEVTQTPSHQVTQMGQEVILRCVPISNHLYFYWYRQILGQKVEFLVSFYNNEISEKSEIFDDQFSVERPDGSNFTLKIRSTKLEDSAMYFCASRVTGGEGSPLHFGNGTRLTVT.

V and J are TRBV6-5 and TRBJ1-1; TRBD1 agrees at 9 bases. The V gene end was trimmed by 6 bases and the J gene end by 9 bases; junction bases not matched to a gene: 11. The V gene's germline CDR1 is MNHEY and CDR2 SVGAGI. The CDR3 has 14 amino acids. The CDR3 DNA is TGTGCCAGCAGCCCAAGTTGGGACAGGGATCAAGCTTTCTTT. Encoded protein: CASSPSWDRDQAFF.

The chain carries TRBV5-6 and TRBJ1-2; D remains ambiguous. Germline assignment: CDR1 SGHDT and CDR2 YYEEEE. This CDR3 contains 12 residues. The V end lost 5 bases, the J end lost 6 bases, and 11 bases lay between the germline ends. Written as DNA, the CDR3 is TGTGCCAGCAGAGGTATGGCGGATGGCTACACCTTC. Amino acid sequence: CASRGMADGYTF.

This clone was counted a few times. This rearrangement joins TRBV5-4 to TRBJ2-6; D may be TRBD1 (6 bases). V lost 6 bases to trimming and J lost 0 bases, with 13 bases between them. Germline assignment: CDR1 SGHNT and CDR2 YYREEE (reference sequence). The CDR3 is 16 residues long. The CDR3 reads CASTSTGYSGANVLTF. The CDR3 nucleotides read TGTGCCAGCACCTCTACAGGGTACTCTGGGGCCAACGTCCTGACTTTC.

The genes are TRBV6-5 and TRBJ2-6; D not resolved. This CDR3 has 15 residues. From germline, CDR1 is MNHEY and CDR2 SVGAGI. V lost 7 bases and J 3 bases, leaving 13 bases between the germline ends. For the CDR3, the DNA is TGTGCCAGCACACGACTGGGTGGTGGGGCCAACGTCCTGACTTTC. As protein: CASTRLGGGANVLTF.

The chain combines TRBV6-1 with TRBJ2-4; D unclear. CDR1 and CDR2 from the germline V gene are MNHNS and SASEGT. V gave up 0 bases and J gave up 0 bases, with 6 bases separating them. The CDR3 has 15 amino acids. CDR3 nucleotides: TGTGCCAGCAGTGAAGCGACATTAGCCAAAAACATTCAGTACTTC. Protein: CASSEATLAKNIQYF.

This chain connects TRBV2 to TRBJ2-7; D gene unclear. Looked up from germline, CDR1 is SNHLY and CDR2 is FYNNEI. V was shortened by 4 bases and J by 3 bases, with 13 bases between the two germline ends. The length of the CDR3 is 14 residues. CDR3 nucleotide sequence: TGTGCCAGCAGTGGGGCCAGCAATAACTACGAGCAGTACTTC. It yields the protein CASSGASNNYEQYF.

This clone appeared a few times. V gene TRBV6-5 combines with J gene TRBJ1-5; D remains ambiguous. Germline-derived CDR1 and CDR2 are MNHEY and SVGAGI. CDR3 size: 15 residues. V gave up 7 bases and J gave up 0 bases, with 13 bases separating them. The DNA for the CDR3 is TGTGCCAGCAAGAGGGCAGGAGATAGCAATCAGCCCCAGCATTTT. This codes for CASKRAGDSNQPQHF.

The V call is TRBV7-2, the J call TRBJ2-7, with D perhaps matching TRBD2 (6 bases). V lost 3 bases to trimming and J lost 5 bases, with 17 bases between them. Germline lookup yields CDR1 SGHTA and CDR2 FQGNSA. The CDR3 loop spans 15 amino acids. The CDR3 region has the DNA TGTGCCAGCAGCTTTTCGGGAGTCAACGTCAACGAGCAGTACTTC. Its translation is CASSFSGVNVNEQYF.

This clone was observed a handful of times. The V call is TRBV5-1, the J call TRBJ1-1; D perhaps matches TRBD1 (5 bases). The ends were cut back, 8 bases at V and 4 bases at J, with 15 bases in the middle. CDR3 length: 13 amino acids. The germline V gene encodes CDR1 SGHRS and CDR2 YFSETQ. The CDR3 protein is CASFEWGLTEAFF. The CDR3 DNA follows: TGCGCCAGTTTCGAGTGGGGACTCACTGAAGCTTTCTTT.

CDR3 DNA sequence: TGTGCCAGCAGTTACTCGGGCAGGGGGAAGCATGGCTACACCTTC. It yields the protein CASSYSGRGKHGYTF. The chain uses TRBV6-5 and TRBJ1-2; 7 bases match TRBD1. CDR3 length: 15 amino acids. Losses at the gene ends were 0 bases for V and 6 bases for J; bases not matched to a gene: 7. CDR1 is MNHEY and CDR2 is SVGAGI in the germline V gene.

The V gene is TRBV3-1 (or the pseudogene TRBV3-2), the J gene TRBJ1-1, with D unclear. Germline loops: CDR1 LGHDT, CDR2 YNNKEL (reference sequence). The CDR3 spans 13 residues. Trimming cost V 3 bases and J 0 bases, with 5 bases left between them. CDR3: CASSQTLNTEAFF. The DNA of the CDR3 is TGTGCCAGCAGCCAGACACTGAACACTGAAGCTTTCTTT.

V is TRBV11-2 and J is TRBJ2-7; TRBD2 aligns across 11 bases. This CDR3 spans 16 amino acids. The V segment lost 5 bases and the J segment 1 base; nucleotides outside the gene matches: 7. Germline lookup yields CDR1 SGHAT and CDR2 FQNNGV. The DNA of the CDR3 is TGTGCCAGCAGCAGCTGGACTAGCGGGCCATCCTACGAGCAGTACTTC. It yields the protein CASSSWTSGPSYEQYF.